This T cell receptor beta chain was identified in a study of shared clonotypes between healthy human individuals. For the study at large: The plates for each donor numbered three CD4 naive, three CD4 memory, two CD8 naive and one CD8 memory. Overall study findings and caveats: In a few donors, about 5% of naive CD4 clonotypes appeared in common.

Using 200 ng DNA, some 30,000 T cell genomes, the sorted-subset replicate PCRs were run. Data came from immunoSEQ multiplex PCR; TCRdb stores just in-frame clones and leaves some out. The profile shows about 2.3 million clones, approximately 93% of them singletons. Between the trimmed V and J ends, which lost 5 bases and 3 bases, there was a span of 17 bases. CDR1 is MDHEN and CDR2 is SYDVKM in the germline V gene. There are 15 residues in the CDR3. Donors were healthy HIV-negative adults without recent acute infections or vaccinations. Concerning this clone: The target antigen is unknown.

Material for sequencing was naive CD4+ T cells from PBMCs. Subset of the sample: CD45RA+ positively selected. The TCR originated in a man aged 18 to 29 in good health. Some clones in this sample may be carry-over from other donors' samples. The rearrangement uses TRBV28 and TRBJ2-7, with D possibly matching TRBD2 (7 bases). CDR3 residues: CASSPNGGGRYEQYF. The CDR3 DNA sequence: TGTGCCAGCAGTCCGAATGGGGGGGGCCGCTACGAGCAGTACTTC.